These T cell receptor beta chains were read from a single sample in a study of response to subunit inactivated influenza vaccine. TCRdb fed the RT-PCR reads into MiXCR, producing one record per CDR3 protein. The sample lists roughly 290,000 distinct CDR3 sequences, around a fifth seen once, with roughly a tenth in the top ten. The specimen comprised PBMCs from blood, sampled 21 months after vaccination. These receptors came from a man aged 45-69 years who received an inactivated influenza vaccine. The CDR3 runs from the conserved cysteine through the conserved F or W. Each record gives: V gene, J gene, clone size, D gene, CDR3 protein, CDR3 DNA. D genes are given only for firm matches. Rows give clone size only sometimes, using once, few, many, or a class for an expanded clone.

V gene: TRBV28; J gene: TRBJ1-5; clone size: .; D gene: .; CDR3 protein: CASSAPSYQPQHF; CDR3 DNA: TGTGCCAGCAGTGCACCCAGTTATCAGCCCCAGCATTTT
V gene: TRBV7-2; J gene: TRBJ1-2; clone size: few; D gene: .; CDR3 protein: CASSLDSRYGYTF; CDR3 DNA: TGTGCCAGCAGCTTGGACAGCCGCTATGGCTACACCTTC
V gene: TRBV29-1; J gene: TRBJ2-3; clone size: few; D gene: .; CDR3 protein: CSVGVGQSTDTQYF; CDR3 DNA: TGCAGCGTTGGGGTGGGACAAAGCACAGATACGCAGTATTTT
V gene: TRBV20-1; J gene: TRBJ2-1; clone size: .; D gene: TRBD2; CDR3 protein: CSASLAGGDNEQFF; CDR3 DNA: TGCAGTGCTTCCTTAGCGGGAGGGGACAATGAGCAGTTCTTC
V gene: TRBV28; J gene: TRBJ2-4; clone size: few; D gene: TRBD1; CDR3 protein: CASSPQGARNIQYF; CDR3 DNA: TGTGCCAGCAGTCCCCAGGGGGCGCGGAACATTCAGTACTTC
V gene: TRBV28; J gene: TRBJ1-1; clone size: many; D gene: .; CDR3 protein: CASSLLFLGSEAFF; CDR3 DNA: TGTGCCAGCAGTTTATTATTTTTGGGATCTGAAGCTTTCTTT
V gene: TRBV27; J gene: TRBJ1-1; clone size: few; D gene: .; CDR3 protein: CASSFLRVGAEAFF; CDR3 DNA: TGTGCCAGCAGTTTTCTCAGGGTCGGGGCTGAAGCTTTCTTT
V gene: TRBV5-1; J gene: TRBJ1-2; clone size: .; D gene: TRBD1; CDR3 protein: CASSPTPQGEANYGYTF; CDR3 DNA: TGCGCCAGCAGCCCCACTCCCCAGGGGGAAGCTAACTATGGCTACACCTTC
V gene: TRBV24-1; J gene: TRBJ2-3; clone size: .; D gene: TRBD1; CDR3 protein: CATSDPRGQGADTQYF; CDR3 DNA: TGTGCCACCAGTGATCCGCGGGGACAGGGTGCAGATACGCAGTATTTT
V gene: TRBV28; J gene: TRBJ2-7; clone size: .; D gene: TRBD1; CDR3 protein: CASTPGQGYEQYF; CDR3 DNA: TGTGCCAGCACCCCGGGACAGGGATACGAGCAGTACTTC
V gene: TRBV6-1; J gene: TRBJ1-3; clone size: many; D gene: .; CDR3 protein: CASSIDFGNTIYF; CDR3 DNA: TGTGCCAGCAGCATCGACTTTGGAAACACCATATATTTT
V gene: TRBV6-2/TRBV6-3; J gene: TRBJ2-7; clone size: .; D gene: TRBD2; CDR3 protein: CASSRTSTKGEQYF; CDR3 DNA: TGTGCCAGCAGTCGGACTAGCACCAAGGGGGAGCAGTACTTC
V gene: TRBV10-3; J gene: TRBJ1-4; clone size: few; D gene: TRBD1; CDR3 protein: CAIRTGQPGEKLFF; CDR3 DNA: TGTGCCATCAGAACGGGACAGCCTGGGGAAAAACTGTTTTTT
V gene: TRBV29-1; J gene: TRBJ1-1; clone size: .; D gene: .; CDR3 protein: CSSIGAGGDRTEAFF; CDR3 DNA: TGCAGCTCCATAGGGGCCGGGGGAGACCGCACTGAAGCTTTCTTT
V gene: TRBV28; J gene: TRBJ1-1; clone size: many; D gene: TRBD1; CDR3 protein: CASSLFGTGRKYMNTEAFF; CDR3 DNA: TGTGCCAGCAGTTTATTCGGGACAGGGAGGAAATACATGAACACTGAAGCTTTCTTT
V gene: TRBV12-3/TRBV12-4; J gene: TRBJ2-2; clone size: .; D gene: TRBD1; CDR3 protein: CASSSSRTGAGELFF; CDR3 DNA: TGTGCCAGCAGTTCTAGCCGGACAGGGGCCGGGGAGCTGTTTTTT
V gene: TRBV6-2/TRBV6-3; J gene: TRBJ1-2; clone size: few; D gene: TRBD1; CDR3 protein: CASSYSSTGDGYTF; CDR3 DNA: TGTGCCAGCAGTTACTCGTCGACAGGGGATGGCTACACCTTC
V gene: TRBV6-2/TRBV6-3; J gene: TRBJ2-7; clone size: once; D gene: .; CDR3 protein: CASSRGLRSYEQYF; CDR3 DNA: TGTGCCAGCAGTCGAGGTCTGAGATCCTACGAGCAGTACTTC
V gene: TRBV15; J gene: TRBJ2-7; clone size: .; D gene: .; CDR3 protein: CATSPQPGNEQYF; CDR3 DNA: TGTGCCACCAGCCCACAACCGGGTAACGAGCAGTACTTC
V gene: TRBV5-1; J gene: TRBJ1-6; clone size: .; D gene: .; CDR3 protein: CASSGTVGNSPLHF; CDR3 DNA: TGCGCCAGCAGCGGGACGGTGGGTAATTCACCCCTCCACTTT
V gene: TRBV24-1; J gene: TRBJ2-1; clone size: .; D gene: .; CDR3 protein: CATSDLGTSYNEQFF; CDR3 DNA: TGTGCCACCAGTGATCTCGGGACTTCTTACAATGAGCAGTTCTTC
V gene: TRBV25-1; J gene: TRBJ1-5; clone size: .; D gene: TRBD1; CDR3 protein: CASSARDSSFNQPQHF; CDR3 DNA: TGTGCCAGCAGTGCCCGGGACAGTTCTTTCAATCAGCCCCAGCATTTT
V gene: TRBV5-1; J gene: TRBJ1-6; clone size: few; D gene: TRBD1; CDR3 protein: CASSPGTEGSPLHF; CDR3 DNA: TGCGCCAGCAGCCCCGGGACAGAAGGTTCACCCCTCCACTTT
V gene: TRBV21-1; J gene: TRBJ2-1; clone size: few; D gene: .; CDR3 protein: CASGLPRGHNEQFF; CDR3 DNA: TGTGCCAGCGGTCTTCCCAGGGGCCACAATGAGCAGTTCTTC
V gene: TRBV27; J gene: TRBJ2-1; clone size: many; D gene: TRBD2; CDR3 protein: CASRTIAGNYNEQFF; CDR3 DNA: TGTGCCAGCAGGACAATAGCGGGTAATTACAATGAGCAGTTCTTC
V gene: TRBV12-3/TRBV12-4; J gene: TRBJ2-7; clone size: .; D gene: .; CDR3 protein: CASSGQNQYEQYF; CDR3 DNA: TGTGCCAGCAGTGGACAGAACCAGTACGAGCAGTACTTC
V gene: TRBV10-3; J gene: TRBJ1-1; clone size: few; D gene: TRBD1; CDR3 protein: CASRGEDTEAFF; CDR3 DNA: TGTGCCTCCAGGGGGGAGGACACTGAAGCTTTCTTT
V gene: TRBV5-1; J gene: TRBJ2-1; clone size: .; D gene: TRBD2; CDR3 protein: CASSSSGNHYNEQFF; CDR3 DNA: TGCGCCAGCAGCTCTAGCGGGAACCATTACAATGAGCAGTTCTTC
V gene: TRBV20-1; J gene: TRBJ1-4; clone size: .; D gene: .; CDR3 protein: CSAQRGDTTSLPVF; CDR3 DNA: TGCAGTGCCCAAAGGGGGGACACTACCTCCCTGCCTGTTTTT
V gene: TRBV7-2; J gene: TRBJ2-5; clone size: .; D gene: TRBD2; CDR3 protein: CASNTPGLAGEETQYF; CDR3 DNA: TGTGCCAGCAACACTCCGGGACTAGCAGGGGAGGAGACCCAGTACTTC
V gene: TRBV5-1; J gene: TRBJ2-7; clone size: .; D gene: TRBD1; CDR3 protein: CASSPLGTALSYEQYF; CDR3 DNA: TGCGCCAGCAGCCCACTGGGGACAGCACTCTCCTACGAGCAGTACTTC
V gene: TRBV28; J gene: TRBJ1-4; clone size: .; D gene: .; CDR3 protein: CASSSLGRDTEKLFF; CDR3 DNA: TGTGCCAGCAGTTCTCTGGGCCGGGACACCGAAAAACTGTTTTTT
V gene: TRBV11-2; J gene: TRBJ2-1; clone size: .; D gene: TRBD2; CDR3 protein: CASSSRRTSAQSSYNEQFF; CDR3 DNA: TGTGCCAGCAGCTCACGGCGGACTAGCGCGCAGAGCTCCTACAATGAGCAGTTCTTC
V gene: TRBV7-9; J gene: TRBJ1-1; clone size: few; D gene: .; CDR3 protein: CASSLWELGTEAFF; CDR3 DNA: TGTGCCAGCAGCTTATGGGAATTAGGCACTGAAGCTTTCTTT
V gene: TRBV18; J gene: TRBJ2-7; clone size: .; D gene: TRBD1; CDR3 protein: CASSPDRGRAYEQYF; CDR3 DNA: TGTGCCAGCTCACCGGACAGGGGTAGGGCCTACGAGCAGTACTTC
V gene: TRBV7-9; J gene: TRBJ2-1; clone size: .; D gene: .; CDR3 protein: CASSHGFNEQFF; CDR3 DNA: TGTGCCAGCAGCCATGGTTTCAATGAGCAGTTCTTC
V gene: TRBV10-2; J gene: TRBJ1-5; clone size: once; D gene: .; CDR3 protein: CAGTGTALNQPQHF; CDR3 DNA: TGCGCCGGCACCGGGACGGCACTTAATCAGCCCCAGCATTTT
V gene: TRBV20-1; J gene: TRBJ1-1; clone size: .; D gene: TRBD1; CDR3 protein: CSAPGTALEAFF; CDR3 DNA: TGCAGTGCCCCCGGGACAGCGCTTGAAGCTTTCTTT
V gene: TRBV15; J gene: TRBJ1-5; clone size: .; D gene: .; CDR3 protein: CATSRDNQFNQPQHF; CDR3 DNA: TGTGCCACCAGCAGAGATAACCAGTTCAATCAGCCCCAGCATTTT